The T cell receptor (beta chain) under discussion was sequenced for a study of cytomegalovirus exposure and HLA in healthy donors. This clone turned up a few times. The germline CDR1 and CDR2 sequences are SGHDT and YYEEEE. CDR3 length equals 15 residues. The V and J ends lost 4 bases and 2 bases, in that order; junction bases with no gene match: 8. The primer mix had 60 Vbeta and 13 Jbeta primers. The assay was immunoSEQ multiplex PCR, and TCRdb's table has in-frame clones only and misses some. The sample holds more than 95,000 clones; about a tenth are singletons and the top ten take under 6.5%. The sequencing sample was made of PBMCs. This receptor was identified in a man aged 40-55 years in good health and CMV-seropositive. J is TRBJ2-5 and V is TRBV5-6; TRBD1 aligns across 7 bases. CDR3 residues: CASSRIDRDQETQYF. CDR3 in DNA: TGTGCCAGCAGCCGGATAGACAGGGATCAAGAGACCCAGTACTTC.